This T cell receptor (beta chain) was sequenced during a study of blood T cell repertoires in COVID-19. Study-level background: T cells, B-cell-depleted T cells, or PBMCs supplied cDNA or gDNA.

Trimming pared 5 bases from V and 5 bases from J, leaving 15 bases between. Per the germline V gene, CDR1 is SGHTA and CDR2 is FQGTGA. The CDR3 totals 14 residues. TCRdb's copy holds only in-frame clones and misses some; the assay was immunoSEQ multiplex PCR. The table has fewer than 350,000 clones, roughly nine tenths seen once. The sequencing sample was made of PBMCs or T cells enriched from blood (not recorded which). The receptor comes from a man aged 60-69 years who had recovered from COVID-19. This chain links TRBV7-3 with TRBJ2-5; weak D call: TRBD1 (6 bases). The CDR3 is CASSLGTPEETQYF. The DNA of the CDR3 is TGTGCCAGCAGCCTCGGGACACCCGAGGAGACCCAGTACTTC.